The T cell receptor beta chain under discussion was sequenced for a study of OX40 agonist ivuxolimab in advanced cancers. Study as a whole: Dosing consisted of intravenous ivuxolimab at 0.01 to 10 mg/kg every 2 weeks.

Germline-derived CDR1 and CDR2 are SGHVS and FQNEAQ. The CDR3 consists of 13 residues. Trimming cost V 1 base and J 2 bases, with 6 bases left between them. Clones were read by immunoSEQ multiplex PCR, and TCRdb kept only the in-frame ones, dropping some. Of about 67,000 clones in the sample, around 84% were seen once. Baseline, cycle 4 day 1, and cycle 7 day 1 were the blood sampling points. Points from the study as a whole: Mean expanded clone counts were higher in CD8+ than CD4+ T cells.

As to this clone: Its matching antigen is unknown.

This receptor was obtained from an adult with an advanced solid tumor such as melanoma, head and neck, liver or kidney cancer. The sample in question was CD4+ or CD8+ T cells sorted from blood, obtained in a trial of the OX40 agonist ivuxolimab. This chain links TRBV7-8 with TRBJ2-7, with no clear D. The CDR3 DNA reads TGTGCCAGCAGCTTAGGGGTGCCCTACGAGCAGTACGTC. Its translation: CASSLGVPYEQYV.